A single sample gave rise to the 25 T cell receptor beta chains below, sequenced in a study of T cells after yellow fever vaccination. TCRdb ran MiXCR on the 5' RACE reads and lists one entry per CDR3 protein. Of about 320,000 distinct CDR3 sequences in the sample, around 4.3% were seen once. The sequencing here drew on PBMCs, taken 15 days after the yellow fever booster vaccination. Receptors were obtained from a man between 18 and 29 years old who received the YFV17D yellow fever vaccine.

This clonotype has more than one count but fewer than ten. The J gene is TRBJ2-1, the V gene TRBV28; 8 bases align to TRBD1. Germline lookup yields CDR1 MDHEN and CDR2 SYDVKM. The CDR3 contains 15 residues. V trimming: 4 bases; J trimming: 5 bases; junction bases outside the gene matches: 7. As DNA, the CDR3 is TGTGCCAGCAGTTCATCCGGGACAGGAAACAATGAGCAGTTCTTC. Protein sequence: CASSSSGTGNNEQFF.

This clonotype was seen at least ten times. The chain links TRBV25-1 to TRBJ1-4, with D uncertain. V lost 3 bases and J lost 6, with 5 bases in between. Germline V gene data show CDR1 as MGHDK and CDR2 as SYGVNS. The CDR3 covers 12 residues. The chain's CDR3 is CASSERDEKLFF. The CDR3, as DNA: TGTGCCAGCAGTGAGAGAGATGAAAAACTGTTTTTT.

This clonotype was picked up a small number of times. The chain carries TRBV11-3 and TRBJ2-1; TRBD2 aligns across 8 bases. The CDR3 covers 18 residues. Germline V gives CDR1 SGHNT, CDR2 YENEEA. Losses at the gene ends were 0 bases for V and 7 bases for J; bases not matched to a gene: 14. In DNA form, the CDR3 reads TGTGCCAGCAGCTTAGACCAATCGGGGGGGCTAGTGAATAATGAGCAGTTCTTC. Protein sequence: CASSLDQSGGLVNNEQFF.

The chain carries TRBV7-9 and TRBJ1-4; no clear D. The germline V gene has CDR1 SEHNR and CDR2 FQNEAQ (reference sequence). V was pared by 6 bases and J by 8 bases, with 7 bases between. This CDR3 has 11 residues. The CDR3 loop is CASSASEKLFF. CDR3 nucleotide sequence: TGTGCCAGCAGTGCCTCGGAAAAACTGTTTTTT.

This clonotype was observed at least ten times. The chain joins TRBV5-1 to TRBJ2-3; 7 bases are shared with TRBD2. The CDR3 sequence is 13 residues long. The V and J ends lost 4 bases and 6 bases, in that order; junction bases with no gene match: 5. From germline, CDR1 is SGHRS and CDR2 YFSETQ. The CDR3 nucleotides are TGCGCCAGCAGCGGAGGGAGGGCGGATACGCAGTATTTT. Protein: CASSGGRADTQYF.

This clonotype showed up just a few times. This rearrangement joins TRBV6-1 to TRBJ1-1, with D perhaps TRBD1 (6 bases). V gave up 6 bases and J gave up 4 bases, with 18 bases separating them. The germline V gene encodes CDR1 MNHNS and CDR2 SASEGT. CDR3 length: 15 residues. Written as DNA, the CDR3 is TGTGCCAGCAGCTTTGAAAAAGGGGGGGGCACTGAAGCTTTCTTT. Translating gives CASSFEKGGGTEAFF.

This clonotype was observed a few times. The gene calls are TRBV12-3 or TRBV12-4 and TRBJ2-6; a possible D gene is TRBD2 (5 bases). This CDR3 spans 16 amino acids. Trimming shortened V by 3 bases and J by 2 bases, and 11 bases separated the two germline ends. CDR3 bases: TGTGCCAGCAGTTTTCGAGGGTCGGCTGGGGCCAACGTCCTGACTTTC. It yields the protein CASSFRGSAGANVLTF.

This clonotype was recorded many times. The chain combines TRBV13 with TRBJ2-5; 9 bases fit TRBD2. Germline V gene sequence: CDR1 PRHDT, CDR2 FYEKMQ (reference sequence). After removal of 1 base from V and 5 bases from J, the junction contained 5 bases not matched to a gene. CDR3 length: 15 amino acids. In nucleotides, the CDR3 is TGTGCCAGCAGCTTAGCCACTAGCGGGTATGAGACCCAGTACTTC. Protein sequence: CASSLATSGYETQYF.

This clonotype came up many times. The rearrangement links TRBV5-1 to TRBJ1-1; D uncertain. V lost 1 base and J lost 0, with 13 bases in between. Germline V gene data show CDR1 as SGHRS and CDR2 as YFSETQ. The CDR3 runs to 16 residues. The CDR3 bases are TGCGCCAGCAGCTTGATAGGTTCAGTCATGAACACTGAAGCTTTCTTT. Translating it yields CASSLIGSVMNTEAFF. The variable domain in full, completed from reference TRBV5-1 and TRBJ1-1, reads KAGVTQTPRYLIKTRGQQVTLSCSPISGHRSVSWYQQTPGQGLQFLFEYFSETQRNKGNFPGRFSGRQFSNSRSEMNVSTLELGDSALYLCASSLIGSVMNTEAFFGQGTRLTVV.

This clonotype was counted a few times. The J gene is TRBJ2-7, the V gene TRBV21-1. TRBV21-1 corresponds to a pseudogene. The CDR3 length is 8 residues. The CDR3 DNA sequence: TGTGCCAGCAGCACTGGGTACTTC. Protein: CASSTGYF.

The sample holds a few counts of this clonotype. The chain uses TRBV12-3 or TRBV12-4 and TRBJ1-5, with a possible D match to TRBD1 (5 bases). The CDR3 consists of 14 residues. V lost 3 bases and J lost 8, with 14 bases in between. This CDR3 is CASSFAGDTKPQHF. The DNA for the CDR3 is TGTGCCAGCAGTTTTGCGGGGGATACGAAGCCCCAGCATTTT.

There are a few counts of this clonotype. This chain joins TRBV4-1 and TRBJ2-7; 7 bases fit TRBD2. Germline values: CDR1 MGHRA, CDR2 YSYEKL. The CDR3 runs to 16 residues. V dropped 1 base and J dropped 6; count of bases not matched to a gene: 12. The CDR3 region is CASSQGPATRGSEQYV. The CDR3 DNA follows: TGCGCCAGCAGCCAAGGGCCAGCGACGCGGGGGTCCGAGCAGTACGTC.

This clonotype was seen repeatedly, ten times or more. This chain joins TRBV20-1 and TRBJ2-1; D is perhaps TRBD1 or TRBD2 (5 bases each). The germline V gene has CDR1 DFQATT and CDR2 SNEGSKA (reference sequence). This CDR3 region has 14 residues. V shed 2 bases and J shed 5 bases, with 13 bases lying between them. The CDR3 region is CSARRVQGHNEQFF. CDR3 bases: TGCAGTGCTAGAAGAGTCCAGGGACACAATGAGCAGTTCTTC.

This clonotype was observed many times. The V gene is TRBV27, the J gene TRBJ2-5; 10 bases map to TRBD2. Per the germline V gene, CDR1 is MNHEY and CDR2 is SMNVEV (reference sequence). With V trimmed by 6 bases and J by 4 bases, 2 bases remained unmatched. CDR3 length: 13 amino acids. In DNA form, the CDR3 reads TGTGCCAGCAGACTAGCGGGGACAGAGACCCAGTACTTC. Its translation: CASRLAGTETQYF.

This clonotype appeared many times. The J gene is TRBJ1-6, the V gene TRBV5-1, with 8 positions matching TRBD1. The CDR3 extends over 20 amino acids. In germline, CDR1 is SGHRS, CDR2 YFSETQ. J was trimmed by 0 bases and V by 1 base; bases with no gene match: 12. The CDR3 region has the DNA TGCGCCAGCAGCTTGTCCCCCGCTCGACAGGGGAGCTCCTATAATTCACCCCTCCACTTT. It yields the protein CASSLSPARQGSSYNSPLHF.

This clonotype was counted many times. The CDR3 is CASSRTGGEETQYF. The CDR3 DNA follows: TGTGCCAGCAGCCGGACAGGGGGCGAGGAGACCCAGTACTTC. The genes are TRBV7-9 and TRBJ2-5, with TRBD1 matching 11 bases. Germline CDR1 is SEHNR and CDR2 is FQNEAQ (reference sequence). The CDR3 is 14 residues long. J gave up 5 bases and V 5 bases, and 4 bases lay outside the gene matches.

The table lists this clonotype with many counts. CDR3 bases: TGTGCCAGCAGTTACTCTTGGGGGCAAGGCACTGAAGCTTTCTTT. Translation gives CASSYSWGQGTEAFF. The rearrangement uses TRBV6-5 and TRBJ1-1; D might be TRBD1 (6 bases). There are 15 residues in the CDR3. Trimming left V 0 bases short and J 4 bases short, with 12 bases between. Germline-derived CDR1 and CDR2 are MNHEY and SVGAGI.

This clonotype has a count of ten or more. The chain uses TRBV5-1 and TRBJ1-2; a possible D gene is TRBD1 (6 bases). The germline V and J ends were trimmed by 0 bases and 12 bases, with 18 bases remaining between them. The CDR3 runs 14 residues. Germline values: CDR1 SGHRS, CDR2 YFSETQ. In DNA form, the CDR3 reads TGCGCCAGCAGCTTGGGGCCGGAGGTCAGGGGCGACACCTTC. This encodes CASSLGPEVRGDTF.

As regards this clonotype: A read error may be the cause here, since a much bigger clone is one base away. V usage is TRBV7-9 and J usage is TRBJ1-2, with a weak D call TRBD1 (6 bases). CDR3 length: 13 amino acids. From germline, CDR1 is SEHNR and CDR2 FQNEAQ (reference sequence). The CDR3 nucleotides are TGTGCCAGCAGTCCTGACAGGTCCTATAGCTACACCTTC. Protein: CASSPDRSYSYTF.

This clonotype was found many times. The V and J genes are TRBV24-1 and TRBJ2-3, with D perhaps matching TRBD2 (5 bases). Trimming shortened V by 5 bases and J by 1 base, and 12 bases separated the two germline ends. This CDR3 is 15 amino acids long. Germline V gene sequence: CDR1 KGHDR, CDR2 SFDVKD. This chain's CDR3 is CATSAHLAGTDTQYF. In DNA form, the CDR3 reads TGTGCCACCAGTGCCCACCTAGCCGGCACAGATACGCAGTATTTT.

This clonotype has at least ten counts. The V and J genes are TRBV3-1 and TRBJ1-1, with a tentative D call TRBD1 (5 bases). Germline loops: CDR1 LGHDT, CDR2 YNNKEL (reference sequence). The CDR3 covers 17 residues. Deletions cut 6 bases from V and 5 bases from J, with 25 bases between. The CDR3 nucleotides are TGTGCCAGCAGTCCGGGACTTCTCAAAGGGGTTCGGACTGAAGCTTTCTTT. It translates to CASSPGLLKGVRTEAFF.

The rearrangement joins TRBV28 to TRBJ2-3; TRBD2 aligns across 9 bases. CDR1 and CDR2 from the germline V gene are MDHEN and SYDVKM. The J segment lost 5 bases and the V segment lost 4 bases, leaving 7 bases of the junction unmatched. The CDR3 runs 15 residues. The chain's CDR3 is CASSSAGGQGDTQYF. The DNA for the CDR3 is TGTGCCAGCAGTTCGGCGGGGGGGCAGGGAGATACGCAGTATTTT.

This clonotype was observed many times. The CDR3 sequence is CASSYRHGETQYF. The CDR3, as DNA: TGTGCCAGCAGTTACAGGCATGGGGAGACCCAGTACTTC. The chain combines TRBV6-5 with TRBJ2-5; D remains ambiguous. The germline CDR1 and CDR2 sequences are MNHEY and SVGAGI. Between the trimmed V and J ends, which lost 2 bases and 5 bases, there was a span of 9 bases. This CDR3 spans 13 amino acids.

This clonotype was seen ten or more times. The chain recombines TRBV11-2 with TRBJ2-1, with D possibly TRBD2 on 7 matching bases. Deletions cut 3 bases from V and 6 bases from J, with 12 bases between. Germline values: CDR1 SGHAT, CDR2 FQNNGV. CDR3 length equals 14 residues. In DNA form, the CDR3 reads TGTGCCAGCAGCTTTGCGGGGGCTGCCAATGAGCAGTTCTTC. Translation gives CASSFAGAANEQFF.

This clonotype was detected ten times or more. The rearrangement links TRBV7-6 to TRBJ2-5; a possible D gene is TRBD1 (6 bases). Germline V gene data show CDR1 as SGHVS and CDR2 as FNYEAQ. The length of the CDR3 is 14 residues. Trimming removed 5 bases from V and 0 bases from J, with 10 bases in between. Here the CDR3 DNA reads TGTGCCAGCAGCCTCAGACAGGACCAAGAGACCCAGTACTTC. As protein: CASSLRQDQETQYF.